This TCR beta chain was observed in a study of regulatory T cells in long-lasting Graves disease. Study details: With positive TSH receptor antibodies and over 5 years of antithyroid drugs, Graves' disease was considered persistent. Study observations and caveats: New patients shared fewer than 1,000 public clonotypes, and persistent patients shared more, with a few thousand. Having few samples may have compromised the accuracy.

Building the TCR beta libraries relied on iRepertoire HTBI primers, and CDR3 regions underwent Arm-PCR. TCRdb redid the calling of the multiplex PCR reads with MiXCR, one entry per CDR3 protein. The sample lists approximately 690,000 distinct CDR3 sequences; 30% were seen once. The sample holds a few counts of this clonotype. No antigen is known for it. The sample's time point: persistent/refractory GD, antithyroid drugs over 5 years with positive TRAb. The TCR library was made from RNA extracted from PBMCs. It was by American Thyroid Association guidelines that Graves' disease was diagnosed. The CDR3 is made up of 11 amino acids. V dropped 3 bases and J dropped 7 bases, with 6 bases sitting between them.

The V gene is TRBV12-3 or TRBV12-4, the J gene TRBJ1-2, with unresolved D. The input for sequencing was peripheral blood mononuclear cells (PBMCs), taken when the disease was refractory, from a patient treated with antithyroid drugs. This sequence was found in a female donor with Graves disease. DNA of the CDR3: TGTGCCAGCAGTTTGTTCGCTGGCTACACCTTC. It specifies CASSLFAGYTF.